Here is one T cell receptor beta chain with its context. Its specificity is unknown. The donors gave bone marrow, and they were healthy. Germline V gives CDR1 SGHDT, CDR2 YYEEEE. Losses at the gene ends were 4 bases for V and 5 bases for J; bases not matched to a gene: 6. There are 14 residues in the CDR3. The data derive from a study of cytomegalovirus exposure and HLA in healthy donors. Study results and limitations: More clonal expansion characterized HLA-associated TCR beta chains than equally common others in a later analysis. Researchers reported that a few CMV-associated chains were confirmed in vitro as CMV antigen-specific. TCR beta V- and J-gene trimming, according to a later analysis, was linked to a missense DCLRE1C variant.

13 Jbeta primers and 60 Vbeta primers were used for the PCR. Sequencing was performed with immunoSEQ multiplex PCR; in TCRdb, only in-frame clones are kept and a portion is missing. The profile shows about 180,000 clones, roughly 70% of them singletons. The source is a male donor in good health and CMV-seronegative. Sequences were obtained from PBMCs. The chain carries TRBV5-6 and TRBJ2-5; TRBD2 matches at 9 bases. CDR3 region: CASSVLAGVETQYF. CDR3 bases: TGTGCCAGCAGCGTATTAGCGGGAGTCGAGACCCAGTACTTC.